A single sample gave rise to the 26 T cell receptor beta chains below, sequenced in a study of CD8+CD57+ T cells in acquired aplastic anemia. Only patients with CD8+CD57+ cell expansion on flow cytometry were chosen for sequencing. CDR3 and TCR beta VDJ profiling relied on genomic DNA as the template. TCRdb used MiXCR to reprocess the reads, holding one entry per CDR3 protein. Of approximately 220,000 distinct CDR3 sequences detected, roughly half appear once; the ten largest clones hold 6.5% to 8%. The sample was sorted CD4+, CD8+, or CD8+CD57+ T cells (not recorded which) from PBMCs. Source of these receptors: a human donor with aplastic anemia.

In DNA form, the CDR3 reads TGTGCCAGCAGCCGTTCTCGACAGGAGACCCAGTACTTC. It encodes CASSRSRQETQYF. This chain joins TRBV7-2 and TRBJ2-5; possible D gene TRBD1, 5 bases. CDR1 and CDR2 from the germline V gene are SGHTA and FQGNSA. The CDR3 sequence is 13 residues long. With 5 bases removed from V and 5 bases from J, the gap between germline ends came to 12 bases.

The count of this clonotype is one. The chain employs TRBV20-1 and TRBJ2-3, with D perhaps TRBD2 (6 bases). The CDR3 sequence is 16 residues long. The ends were cut back, 3 bases at V and 6 bases at J, with 22 bases in the middle. Germline V gives CDR1 DFQATT, CDR2 SNEGSKA (reference sequence). CDR3 sequence reads: CSARAPRRRREDTQYF. CDR3 DNA: TGCAGTGCTAGGGCACCTCGGCGGCGCCGGGAGGATACGCAGTATTTT.

The chain carries TRBV7-6 and TRBJ1-3, with 8 bases matching TRBD1. The CDR3 has 16 residues. From germline, CDR1 is SGHVS and CDR2 FNYEAQ. V was pared by 1 base and J by 8 bases, with 10 bases of the junction left unmatched. The DNA for the CDR3 is TGTGCCAGCAGCTTAGGGACAGGGTTTGGAGGGGACACCATATATTTT. It is translated as CASSLGTGFGGDTIYF.

The CDR3 DNA reads as TGCGCCAGCAGCCAAGATACAAGCGGGGGGGCCAACCACGAGCAGTACTTC. Translating it yields CASSQDTSGGANHEQYF. The V gene is TRBV4-1, the J gene TRBJ2-7; 10 positions agree with TRBD2. V trimming: 0 bases; J trimming: 5 bases; junction bases outside the gene matches: 10. CDR3 size: 17 residues. CDR1 is MGHRA and CDR2 is YSYEKL in the germline V gene.

The chain joins TRBV24-1 to TRBJ2-3, with 7 bases matching TRBD1. Near its end, the DNA agrees better with TRBJ1-3, so the J call may be wrong. The CDR3 extends over 13 amino acids. Germline V CDR1 and CDR2: KGHDR, SFDVKD. The CDR3 region is CATSETGVDTIYF. CDR3 nucleotide sequence: TGTGCCACCAGTGAAACAGGGGTAGACACCATATATTTT.

This clonotype came up many times. This chain joins TRBV5-6 and TRBJ2-1, with D possibly being TRBD2 (5 bases). This CDR3 is built from 14 residues. Per the germline V gene, CDR1 is SGHDT and CDR2 is YYEEEE. Between the trimmed V and J ends, which lost 0 bases and 7 bases, there was a span of 11 bases. The CDR3 DNA follows: TGTGCCAGCAGCTTGGGCGGGTCGAGAAATGAGCAGTTCTTC. Protein sequence: CASSLGGSRNEQFF.

This chain connects TRBV7-3 to TRBJ1-5, with 7 bases fitting TRBD1. There are 15 residues in the CDR3. V lost 2 bases, J lost 6 bases, and 7 bases stayed unmatched. In germline, CDR1 is SGHTA, CDR2 FQGTGA. DNA for the CDR3: TGTGCCAGCAGCTTAGGGTCAGGGGACAGTCAGCCCCAGCATTTT. Translation gives CASSLGSGDSQPQHF.

To note about this clonotype: Possible read error: a much larger clone is one base away. The V gene is TRBV7-9, the J gene TRBJ2-1; 8 positions agree with TRBD1. Germline values: CDR1 SEHNR, CDR2 FQNEAQ (reference sequence). There are 18 residues in the CDR3. The CDR3 DNA is TGTGCCAGCAGCTTCGGGTTGACAGGGGTAACGTCGCGCAATGAGCAGCTCTTC. This encodes CASSFGLTGVTSRNEQLF.

This clonotype was observed many times. CDR3 sequence reads: CASSQGVAGDYGYTF. CDR3 in DNA: TGTGCCAGCAGCCAAGGGGTCGCCGGCGACTATGGCTACACCTTC. The chain couples TRBV5-6 to TRBJ1-2, with D perhaps matching TRBD1 (5 bases). Germline V gene sequence: CDR1 SGHDT, CDR2 YYEEEE. The CDR3 runs 15 residues. V shed 4 bases and J shed 3 bases, with 16 bases lying between them.

This clonotype was seen ten or more times. This chain connects TRBV7-8 to TRBJ1-1; D unresolved. The CDR3 contains 12 residues. Germline assignment: CDR1 SGHVS and CDR2 FQNEAQ. Trimming removed 1 base from V and 7 bases from J, with 7 bases in between. The chain's CDR3 is CASSLENFEAFF. DNA of the CDR3: TGTGCCAGCAGCTTAGAGAACTTTGAAGCTTTCTTT.

The chain recombines TRBV5-5 with TRBJ1-4; no firm D call. Trimming pared 4 bases from V and 6 bases from J, leaving 19 bases between. CDR3 length equals 16 residues. CDR1 is SGHKS and CDR2 is YYEKEE in the germline V gene (reference sequence). CDR3 nucleotides: TGTGCCAGCAGCCAATTCGGGCCGGCTGCCGATGAAAAACTGTTTTTT. This gives the protein CASSQFGPAADEKLFF.

The chain employs TRBV6-6 and TRBJ2-3; 10 positions agree with TRBD2. V was clipped by 2 bases and J by 4 bases; unmatched bases: 0. The CDR3 is 14 residues long. Per germline, CDR1 MNHNY and CDR2 SVGAGI (reference sequence). The CDR3 DNA is TGTGCCAGCAGTTACCTAGCGGGAGCAGATACGCAGTATTTT. Its translation: CASSYLAGADTQYF.

The chain uses TRBV7-2 and TRBJ1-1; no clear D. The germline V gene has CDR1 SGHTA and CDR2 FQGNSA. The CDR3 is 14 residues long. The V and J ends lost 6 bases and 3 bases respectively, with 14 bases between them. The CDR3 bases are TGTGCCAGCAGATCAGTCGCACAGTACACTGAAGCTTTCTTT. Protein: CASRSVAQYTEAFF.

There are a few counts of this clonotype. The chain uses TRBV15 and TRBJ2-5; 8 nucleotides line up with TRBD1. V shed 7 bases, J shed 3 bases, and the junction held 7 bases outside the gene matches. In germline, CDR1 is LNHNV, CDR2 YYDKDF (reference sequence). CDR3 length: 14 residues. The CDR3 region has the DNA TGTGCCACCAACGCCAGGGGGCCAAAAGAGACCCAGTACTTC. Protein product: CATNARGPKETQYF.

V usage is TRBV15 and J usage is TRBJ2-3, with 11 bases that match TRBD2. The trim removed 6 bases at V and 2 bases at J, leaving 7 bases unmatched. Germline V gene lookup returns CDR1 LNHNV and CDR2 YYDKDF (reference sequence). This CDR3 spans 16 amino acids. The CDR3, as DNA: TGTGCCACCAGATCGGGGACTAGCGGATTCACAGATACGCAGTATTTT. This gives the protein CATRSGTSGFTDTQYF.

This clonotype was counted at least ten times. The chain has TRBV15 and TRBJ2-7; 9 bases fit TRBD2. CDR3 length: 15 amino acids. The germline CDR1 and CDR2 sequences are LNHNV and YYDKDF (reference sequence). V dropped 0 bases and J dropped 5; count of bases not matched to a gene: 5. CDR3 protein: CATSREGGGADEQYF. The DNA for the CDR3 is TGTGCCACCAGCAGAGAGGGCGGGGGGGCCGACGAGCAGTACTTC.

In its sample, this clonotype was seen many times. The V and J genes are TRBV6-5 and TRBJ1-2, with D possibly matching TRBD1 (5 bases). Germline-derived CDR1 and CDR2 are MNHEY and SVGAGI. The CDR3 extends over 14 amino acids. Between the trimmed V and J ends, which lost 2 bases and 2 bases, there was a span of 9 bases. The CDR3 DNA is TGTGCCAGCAGTTACGCGGGGCTAAACTATGGCTACACCTTC. It codes for CASSYAGLNYGYTF.

This chain uses TRBV15 with TRBJ1-1; tentatively, D is TRBD1 (5 bases). The V end was cut by 1 base, the J end by 0 bases, with 12 bases between. The V gene's germline CDR1 is LNHNV and CDR2 YYDKDF (reference sequence). CDR3 length: 16 residues. This CDR3 reads CATSRGDRIMNTEAFF. CDR3 nucleotide sequence: TGTGCCACCAGCAGAGGGGACCGCATAATGAACACTGAAGCTTTCTTT.

This clonotype appeared many times. The V and J genes are TRBV5-1 and TRBJ1-1; D remains ambiguous. Trimming took off 2 bases at V and 7 bases at J, with 12 bases between the two ends. The CDR3 covers 13 residues. Germline CDR1 and CDR2: SGHRS and YFSETQ. The CDR3 sequence: CASSFSVRNEAFF. CDR3 DNA sequence: TGCGCCAGCAGCTTCTCCGTTCGCAATGAAGCTTTCTTT.

The CDR3 sequence is CASSVNRGYGYTF. CDR3 sequence (DNA): TGCGCCAGCAGTGTAAACAGGGGATATGGCTACACCTTC. The chain combines TRBV10-2 with TRBJ1-2, with 7 bases aligning to TRBD1. This CDR3 is built from 13 residues. Germline V lookup: CDR1 WSHSY, CDR2 SAAADI. V dropped 4 bases and J dropped 5; count of bases not matched to a gene: 4.

V usage is TRBV7-9 and J usage is TRBJ2-3; 7 bases align to TRBD2. The CDR3 runs 17 residues. Germline V gives CDR1 SEHNR, CDR2 FQNEAQ (reference sequence). The ends lost 5 bases at V and 4 bases at J; junction bases unmatched: 15. This CDR3 is CASSHKLSGANPDTQYF. CDR3 DNA: TGTGCCAGCAGCCACAAACTGAGCGGGGCAAATCCAGATACGCAGTATTTT.

V is TRBV20-1 and J is TRBJ1-1; no reliable D call. Germline loops: CDR1 DFQATT, CDR2 SNEGSKA (reference sequence). V lost 0 bases and J 0 bases, leaving 8 bases between the germline ends. CDR3 length equals 14 residues. CDR3 sequence (DNA): TGCAGTGCTAGAGAGTCAGGAGTGAACACTGAAGCTTTCTTT. The encoded protein is CSARESGVNTEAFF.

Concerning this clonotype: At one boundary the junction diverges from the germline segment, which might be a read error. The chain has TRBV7-9 and TRBJ2-5, with a possible D match to TRBD1 (6 bases). The CDR3 loop spans 16 amino acids. Germline CDR1 is SEHNR and CDR2 is FQNEAQ (reference sequence). The CDR3, as DNA: TGTGCCAACAGCCCGCACAGGGTGTGTTGTGAGGAGACCCAGTACTTC. Its translation is CANSPHRVCCEETQYF.

This clonotype was seen repeatedly, ten times or more. CDR3 nucleotides: TGCGCCAGCAGCCCGGGACTAGCGGGAGAGGAGATAACCTACGAGCAGTACTTC. As protein: CASSPGLAGEEITYEQYF. The chain is built from TRBV5-1 and TRBJ2-7; 14 bases are a match to TRBD2. CDR1 is SGHRS and CDR2 is YFSETQ in the germline V gene. V dropped 4 bases and J dropped 2; count of bases not matched to a gene: 11. The CDR3 is made up of 18 amino acids.

The sample holds many counts of this clonotype. The chain uses TRBV29-1 and TRBJ1-2, with D possibly being TRBD1 (5 bases). V lost 3 bases, J lost 6 bases, and 14 bases lay in between. The CDR3 totals 13 residues. Germline values: CDR1 SQVTM, CDR2 ANQGSEA. The CDR3 DNA sequence: TGCAGCGTTGAGCCGGGGCCTCTGGATGGCTACACCTTC. Amino acids: CSVEPGPLDGYTF.

The V call is TRBV10-3, the J call TRBJ1-1; 10 positions agree with TRBD1. Germline-derived CDR1 and CDR2 are ENHRY and SYGVKD. V gave up 1 base and J gave up 2 bases; unmatched junction bases: 4. CDR3 length equals 16 residues. In DNA form, the CDR3 reads TGTGCCATCAGTGAGTGGGACAGGGGAGGAAACACTGAAGCTTTCTTT. Amino acid sequence: CAISEWDRGGNTEAFF.